The 25 T cell receptor beta chains below all came from one sample that was sequenced in a study of cytomegalovirus exposure and HLA in healthy donors. Primers for the PCR totalled 60 Vbeta and 13 Jbeta. Profiled with immunoSEQ multiplex PCR; TCRdb holds only in-frame clones, not every one. The table lists 200,000 or so clones, about 80% of them singletons. Sequencing was done on a sample of PBMCs. These receptors were taken from a young woman in good health and CMV-seropositive.

This sequence joins TRBV5-5 and TRBJ2-7; 9 positions agree with TRBD2. The CDR3 extends over 14 amino acids. J lost 5 bases, V lost 2 bases, and 5 bases had no gene match. The germline V gene encodes CDR1 SGHKS and CDR2 YYEKEE (reference sequence). The CDR3 reads CASSFGLAKNEQYV. CDR3 DNA: TGTGCCAGCAGCTTCGGACTAGCGAAGAACGAGCAGTACGTC.

The rearrangement uses TRBV5-1 and TRBJ2-3, with 7 bases aligning to TRBD1. Per germline, CDR1 SGHRS and CDR2 YFSETQ. V gave up 4 bases and J gave up 5 bases; unmatched junction bases: 19. The CDR3 consists of 18 residues. This CDR3 reads CASSLTVSRGTPGDTQYF. The CDR3 nucleotides are TGCGCCAGCAGCCTAACTGTTTCCAGGGGGACCCCGGGAGATACGCAGTATTTT.

The V gene is TRBV28, the J gene TRBJ2-2; tentative D call: TRBD1 (6 bases). This CDR3 is 15 amino acids long. Germline CDR1 and CDR2: MDHEN and SYDVKM. V lost 4 bases and J lost 3, with 12 bases in between. This CDR3 is CASSSGTRYTGELFF. In DNA form, the CDR3 reads TGTGCCAGCAGTTCCGGGACAAGGTACACCGGGGAGCTGTTTTTT.

This clone was detected a few times. The V and J genes are TRBV29-1 and TRBJ2-1; 8 bases line up with TRBD2. Germline assignment: CDR1 SQVTM and CDR2 ANQGSEA. Unmatched junction bases numbered 18, after V lost 7 bases and J lost 7 bases. This CDR3 has 16 residues. Written as DNA, the CDR3 is TGCAGCGCTCCCCCGCTAGGCAGGGCGGGAGGAAATGAGCAGTTCTTC. Its protein product is CSAPPLGRAGGNEQFF.

The chain uses TRBV28 and TRBJ1-2; tentatively, D is TRBD1 (6 bases). Trimming shortened V by 2 bases and J by 4 bases, and 8 bases separated the two germline ends. The CDR3 runs 13 residues. Germline V CDR1 and CDR2: MDHEN, SYDVKM. The CDR3 DNA sequence: TGTGCCAGCAGTTTAACAGGGTTCTATGGCTACACCTTC. Encoded protein: CASSLTGFYGYTF.

The chain joins TRBV12-5 to TRBJ1-2; D is ambiguous. Looked up from germline, CDR1 is LGHNT and CDR2 is FRNRAP. The CDR3 loop spans 14 amino acids. V gave up 1 base and J gave up 6 bases, with 12 bases separating them. Here the CDR3 reads CASGLDRRRDGYTF. CDR3 nucleotide sequence: TGTGCTAGTGGTTTGGACCGTCGGCGGGATGGCTACACCTTC.

This chain uses TRBV30 with TRBJ1-4, with D hard to call. CDR3 length: 16 residues. CDR1 is GTSNPN, CDR2 SVGIG, per germline (reference sequence). V dropped 2 bases and J dropped 7 bases, with 20 bases sitting between them. CDR3 loop: CAWSPHGGFVLEKLFF. The CDR3 DNA reads TGTGCCTGGAGTCCTCATGGAGGGTTTGTGCTTGAAAAACTGTTTTTT. The variable domain in full, completed from reference TRBV30 and TRBJ1-4, reads SQTIHQWPATLVQPVGSPLSLECTVEGTSNPNLYWYRQAAGRGLQLLFYSVGIGQISSEVPQNLSASRPQDRQFILSSKKLLLSDSGFYLCAWSPHGGFVLEKLFFGSGTQLSVL.

The chain recombines TRBV4-3 with TRBJ2-2; 10 bases align to TRBD2. Germline CDR1 and CDR2: LGHNA and YSLEER. The CDR3 length is 18 residues. The junction had 6 bases not matched to a gene; V was cut back by 0 bases and J by 2 bases. The CDR3 sequence is CASSQDPLAGANTGELFF. CDR3 DNA: TGCGCCAGCAGCCAAGATCCGCTAGCGGGGGCCAACACCGGGGAGCTGTTTTTT.

This rearrangement joins TRBV7-2 to TRBJ2-3; 8 nucleotides line up with TRBD2. The CDR3 loop spans 16 amino acids. The germline V gene encodes CDR1 SGHTA and CDR2 FQGNSA. V dropped 4 bases and J dropped 1; count of bases not matched to a gene: 7. The DNA of the CDR3 is TGTGCCAGCAGCTATTGGGGGCGGGGGGGCACAGATACGCAGTATTTT. Protein product: CASSYWGRGGTDTQYF.

The gene calls are TRBV11-2 and TRBJ1-1; 7 bases line up with TRBD1. In germline, CDR1 is SGHAT, CDR2 FQNNGV. CDR3 size: 14 residues. Unmatched junction bases numbered 7, after V lost 4 bases and J lost 5 bases. Written as DNA, the CDR3 is TGTGCCAGCAGCTCAGGGGGAAGGAGAACTGAAGCTTTCTTT. It codes for CASSSGGRRTEAFF.

V gene TRBV11-3 combines with J gene TRBJ1-2; D is unclear. Trimming took off 1 base at V and 2 bases at J, with 11 bases between the two ends. The CDR3 loop spans 15 amino acids. From germline, CDR1 is SGHNT and CDR2 YENEEA. CDR3 protein: CASSLGPVLNYGYTF. The CDR3 coding sequence is TGTGCCAGCAGCTTAGGTCCGGTCTTAAACTATGGCTACACCTTC.

The J gene is TRBJ2-7, the V gene TRBV4-1; a possible D gene is TRBD2 (5 bases). Looked up from germline, CDR1 is MGHRA and CDR2 is YSYEKL. V was trimmed by 5 bases and J by 1 base, leaving 21 bases between them. The CDR3 is 17 residues long. The CDR3 region is CASSSQLSTGRSYEQYF. For the CDR3, the DNA is TGCGCCAGCAGCAGCCAATTGTCAACGGGAAGATCCTACGAGCAGTACTTC.

The chain recombines TRBV29-1 with TRBJ2-3; TRBD1 is a possible D gene (5 bases). V was pared by 0 bases and J by 2 bases, with 12 bases between. The CDR3 runs 15 residues. Germline V CDR1 and CDR2: SQVTM, ANQGSEA. CDR3: CSVEEARASTDTQYF. In DNA form, the CDR3 reads TGCAGCGTTGAAGAGGCCAGGGCCTCCACAGATACGCAGTATTTT.

This chain links TRBV6-6 with TRBJ2-5; 7 bases agree with TRBD1. This CDR3 has 14 amino acids. Germline-derived CDR1 and CDR2 are MNHNY and SVGAGI (reference sequence). V trimming: 5 bases; J trimming: 7 bases; junction bases outside the gene matches: 10. CDR3 nucleotides: TGTGCCAGCAGTCTTAATACAGGGGCGGTGACCCAGTACTTC. It is translated as CASSLNTGAVTQYF.

This chain links TRBV9 with TRBJ1-6; 7 bases agree with TRBD1. The junction had 1 base not matched to a gene; V was cut back by 0 bases and J by 7 bases. Per the germline V gene, CDR1 is SGDLS and CDR2 is YYNGEE. CDR3 size: 14 residues. CDR3 sequence (DNA): TGTGCCAGCAGCGTAGCAGGGGGAAATTCACCCCTCCACTTT. It is translated as CASSVAGGNSPLHF.

V usage is TRBV29-1 and J usage is TRBJ1-1; TRBD1 is a possible D gene (5 bases). V dropped 4 bases and J dropped 1 base, with 16 bases sitting between them. Per the germline V gene, CDR1 is SQVTM and CDR2 is ANQGSEA. The CDR3 has 15 residues. The CDR3 bases are TGCAGCGTTGTAAGGGGTTTCGATGGGAACACTGAAGCTTTCTTT. Its translation: CSVVRGFDGNTEAFF.

V usage is TRBV4-2 and J usage is TRBJ2-5; a possible D gene is TRBD2 (5 bases). Germline V gene lookup returns CDR1 LGHNA and CDR2 YNFKEQ. V was trimmed by 0 bases and J by 2 bases, leaving 10 bases between them. The CDR3 extends over 15 amino acids. CDR3 protein: CASSQERSGQETQYF. The DNA for the CDR3 is TGTGCCAGCAGCCAAGAAAGGTCGGGACAAGAGACCCAGTACTTC.

Comment on this clone: The germline gene is not matched at one end of the junction; a read error may be the cause. CDR3 sequence reads: CSSSLARQSAEQYF. DNA for the CDR3: TGTTCCAGCAGCTTAGCGCGGCAGTCCGCCGAGCAGTACTTC. The chain links TRBV7-9 to TRBJ2-7; maybe TRBD2 (5 bases). CDR1 is SEHNR and CDR2 is FQNEAQ in the germline V gene (reference sequence). The CDR3 consists of 14 residues. Based on the CDR3 plus reference TRBV7-9 and TRBJ2-7, the full variable domain is DTGVSQNPRHKITKRGQNVTFRCDPISEHNRLYWYRQTLGQGPEFLTYFQNEAQLEKSRLLSDRFSAERPKGSFSTLEIQRTEQGDSAMYLCSSSLARQSAEQYFGPGTRLTVT.

The chain employs TRBV2 and TRBJ2-7; 8 nucleotides line up with TRBD2. From germline, CDR1 is SNHLY and CDR2 FYNNEI. CDR3 length: 12 residues. J lost 7 bases, V lost 6 bases, and 5 bases had no gene match. CDR3 bases: TGTGCCAGCAGGCGAATAGCGGGGGAGCAGTACGTC. The encoded protein is CASRRIAGEQYV.

The gene calls are TRBV15 and TRBJ2-4, with a tentative D call TRBD2 (6 bases). V lost 3 bases and J lost 6, with 21 bases in between. The germline gives CDR1 LNHNV, CDR2 YYDKDF (reference sequence). CDR3 size: 17 residues. Written as DNA, the CDR3 is TGTGCCACCAGCAGGGGGGACTCTACGGCTGAGGGAAACATTCAGTACTTC. Its protein product is CATSRGDSTAEGNIQYF.

V is TRBV7-2 and J is TRBJ2-3, with 7 bases aligning to TRBD2. The CDR3 is 16 amino acids. With 5 bases clipped from V and 4 bases from J, the junction kept 12 bases outside the gene matches. From germline, CDR1 is SGHTA and CDR2 FQGNSA. The CDR3 coding sequence is TGTGCCAGCAGCCTACGGACTAGGAGCGCTGCAGATACGCAGTATTTT. The encoded protein is CASSLRTRSAADTQYF.

This chain uses TRBV5-1 with TRBJ2-5; no definite D call. V was pared by 1 base and J by 2 bases, with 9 bases between. Looked up from germline, CDR1 is SGHRS and CDR2 is YFSETQ. The CDR3 length is 14 residues. In nucleotides, the CDR3 is TGCGCCAGCAGCTTGAGAGGTATTCAAGAGACCCAGTACTTC. Translated: CASSLRGIQETQYF.

V is TRBV30 and J is TRBJ1-3; 9 bases line up with TRBD1. CDR1 and CDR2 from the germline V gene are GTSNPN and SVGIG (reference sequence). This CDR3 has 16 residues. Losses at the gene ends were 2 bases for V and 0 bases for J; bases not matched to a gene: 5. The CDR3 DNA sequence: TGTGCCTGGAGTTCGGGACAGGGAATCTCTGGAAACACCATATATTTT. Translation gives CAWSSGQGISGNTIYF.

This chain joins TRBV7-9 and TRBJ2-7; possibly TRBD2 for D (6 bases). V gave up 1 base and J gave up 5 bases, with 15 bases separating them. The CDR3 runs 15 residues. CDR1 and CDR2 (germline): SEHNR, FQNEAQ (reference sequence). In DNA form, the CDR3 reads TGTGCCAGCAGCTTAGGCCGGGAGCGGGCCCACGAGCAGTACTTC. This codes for CASSLGRERAHEQYF.

This chain links TRBV5-6 with TRBJ2-1; 8 positions match TRBD2. The CDR3 spans 13 residues. Trimming took 1 base from V and 9 from J; bases not matched to a gene: 3. The germline V gene encodes CDR1 SGHDT and CDR2 YYEEEE. DNA for the CDR3: TGTGCCAGCAGCTTGCGCGGGGGGCCTGAGCAGTTCTTC. Its protein product is CASSLRGGPEQFF.